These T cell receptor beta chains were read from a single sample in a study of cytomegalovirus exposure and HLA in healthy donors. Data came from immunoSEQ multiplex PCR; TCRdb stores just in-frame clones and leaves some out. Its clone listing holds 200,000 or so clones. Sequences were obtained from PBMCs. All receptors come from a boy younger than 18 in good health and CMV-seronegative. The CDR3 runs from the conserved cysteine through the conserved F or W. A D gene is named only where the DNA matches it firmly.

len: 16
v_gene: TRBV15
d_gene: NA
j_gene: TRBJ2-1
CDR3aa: CATYRERVGLPNEQFF
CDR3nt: TGTGCCACCTATAGGGAGCGGGTGGGCCTTCCCAATGAGCAGTTCTTC

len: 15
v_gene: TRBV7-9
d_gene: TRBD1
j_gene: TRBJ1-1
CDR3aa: CASSLVDRGRTEAFF
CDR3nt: TGTGCCAGCAGCTTAGTGGACAGGGGGCGCACTGAAGCTTTCTTT

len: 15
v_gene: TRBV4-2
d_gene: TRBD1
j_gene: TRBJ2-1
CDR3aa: CASSPPTGQGNEQFF
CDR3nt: TGTGCCAGCAGTCCCCCAACGGGACAGGGAAATGAGCAGTTCTTC

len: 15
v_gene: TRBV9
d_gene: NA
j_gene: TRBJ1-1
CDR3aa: CASSEYGGEVLEAFF
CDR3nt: TGTGCCAGCAGCGAGTACGGTGGGGAGGTCCTTGAAGCTTTCTTT

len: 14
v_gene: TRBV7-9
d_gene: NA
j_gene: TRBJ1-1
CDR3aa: CASSLGSQGTEAFF
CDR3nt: TGTGCCAGCAGCTTAGGTTCGCAGGGTACTGAAGCTTTCTTT

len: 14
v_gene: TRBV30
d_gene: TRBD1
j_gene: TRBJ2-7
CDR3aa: CAWSVGGSSYEQYF
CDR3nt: TGTGCCTGGAGTGTAGGGGGCTCGTCCTACGAGCAGTACTTC

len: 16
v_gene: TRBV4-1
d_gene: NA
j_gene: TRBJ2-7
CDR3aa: CASSLVLVMRTYEQYF
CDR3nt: TGCGCCAGCAGCCTAGTTCTAGTCATGAGGACCTACGAGCAGTACTTC

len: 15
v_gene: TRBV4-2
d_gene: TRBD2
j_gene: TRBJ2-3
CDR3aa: CASSQTSGGWDTQYF
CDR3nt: TGTGCCAGCAGCCAAACTAGCGGGGGGTGGGATACGCAGTATTTT

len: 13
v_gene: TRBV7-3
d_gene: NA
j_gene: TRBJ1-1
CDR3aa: CASSLTANTEAFF
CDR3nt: TGTGCCAGCAGCTTAACGGCGAACACTGAAGCTTTCTTT

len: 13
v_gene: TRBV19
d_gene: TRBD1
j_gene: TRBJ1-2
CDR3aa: CASSTDRDYGYTF
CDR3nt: TGTGCCAGTAGTACCGACAGGGACTATGGCTACACCTTC

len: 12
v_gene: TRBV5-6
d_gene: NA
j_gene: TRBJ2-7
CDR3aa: CASSFGSYEQYF
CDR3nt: TGTGCCAGCAGCTTCGGGAGCTACGAGCAGTACTTC

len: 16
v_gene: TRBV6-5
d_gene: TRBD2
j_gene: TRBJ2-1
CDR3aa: CASSYFSLAGYNEQFF
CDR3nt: TGTGCCAGCAGTTACTTTTCGCTAGCGGGGTACAATGAGCAGTTCTTC

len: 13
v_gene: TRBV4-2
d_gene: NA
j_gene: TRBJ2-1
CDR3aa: CASSQDGANEQFF
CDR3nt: TGTGCCAGCAGCCAAGATGGAGCAAATGAGCAGTTCTTC

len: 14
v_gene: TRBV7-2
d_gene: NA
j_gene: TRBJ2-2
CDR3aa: CASSLGGNTGELFF
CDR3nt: TGTGCCAGCAGCTTGGGAGGGAACACCGGGGAGCTGTTTTTT

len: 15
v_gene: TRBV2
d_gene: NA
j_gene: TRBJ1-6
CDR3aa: CASLPTDLYNSPLHF
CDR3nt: TGTGCCAGCTTGCCGACAGACCTTTATAATTCACCCCTCCACTTT

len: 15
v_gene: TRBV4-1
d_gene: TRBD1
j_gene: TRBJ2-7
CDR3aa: CASSQVGTGGYEQYF
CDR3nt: TGCGCCAGCAGCCAAGTCGGGACAGGGGGCTACGAGCAGTACTTC

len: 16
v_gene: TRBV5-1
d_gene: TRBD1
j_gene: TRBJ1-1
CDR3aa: CASTIGTGDMNTEAFF
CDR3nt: TGCGCCAGCACCATTGGGACAGGGGACATGAACACTGAAGCTTTCTTT

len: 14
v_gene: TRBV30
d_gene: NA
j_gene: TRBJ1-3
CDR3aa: CAWSVSRVGNTIYF
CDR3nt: TGTGCCTGGAGTGTATCCAGGGTTGGCAACACCATATATTTT

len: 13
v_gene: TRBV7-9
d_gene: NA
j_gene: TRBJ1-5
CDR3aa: CASSLLAEGPQHF
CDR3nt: TGTGCCAGCAGCCTCCTTGCCGAGGGGCCCCAGCATTTT

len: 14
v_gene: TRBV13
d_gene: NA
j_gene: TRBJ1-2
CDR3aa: CASSDQGRNYGYTF
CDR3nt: TGTGCCAGCAGCGATCAGGGGCGGAACTATGGCTACACCTTC

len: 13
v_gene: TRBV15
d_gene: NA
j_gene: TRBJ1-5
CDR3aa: CATSRGQVQPQHF
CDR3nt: TGTGCCACCAGCAGAGGGCAGGTCCAGCCCCAGCATTTT

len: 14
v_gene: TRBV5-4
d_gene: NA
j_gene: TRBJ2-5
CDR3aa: CASSFEQGPGTQYF
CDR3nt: TGTGCCAGCAGCTTTGAACAGGGTCCAGGGACCCAGTACTTC

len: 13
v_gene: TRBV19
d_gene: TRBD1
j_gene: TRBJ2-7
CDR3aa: CASLGTGSYEQYF
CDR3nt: TGTGCCAGTTTGGGGACAGGGTCTTACGAGCAGTACTTC

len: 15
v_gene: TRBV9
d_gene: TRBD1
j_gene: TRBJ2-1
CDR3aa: CASSGNRGTYNEQFF
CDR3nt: TGTGCCAGCAGCGGGAACAGGGGAACCTACAATGAGCAGTTCTTC

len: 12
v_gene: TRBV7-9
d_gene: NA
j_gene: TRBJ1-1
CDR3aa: CASSRGRSEAFF
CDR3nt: TGTGCCAGCAGCCGAGGGCGGAGTGAAGCTTTCTTT

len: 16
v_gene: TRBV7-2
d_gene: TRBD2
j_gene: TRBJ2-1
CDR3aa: CASSDGLAGSYNEQFF
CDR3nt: TGTGCCAGCAGCGATGGACTAGCGGGGTCCTACAATGAGCAGTTCTTC

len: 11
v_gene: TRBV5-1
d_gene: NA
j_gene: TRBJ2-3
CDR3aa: CASSQKDTQYF
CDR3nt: TGCGCCAGCAGCCAAAAAGATACGCAGTATTTT

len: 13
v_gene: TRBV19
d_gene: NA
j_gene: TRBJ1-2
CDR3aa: CASSPQRSYGYTF
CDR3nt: TGTGCCAGTAGCCCCCAGCGGTCTTATGGCTACACCTTC

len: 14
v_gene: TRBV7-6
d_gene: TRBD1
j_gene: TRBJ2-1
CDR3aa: CASSPYRGIDEQFF
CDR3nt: TGTGCCAGCAGCCCCTACAGGGGGATCGATGAGCAGTTCTTC

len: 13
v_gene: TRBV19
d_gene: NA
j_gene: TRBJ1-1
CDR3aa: CASSIILNTEAFF
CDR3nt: TGTGCCAGTAGTATAATATTAAACACTGAAGCTTTCTTT

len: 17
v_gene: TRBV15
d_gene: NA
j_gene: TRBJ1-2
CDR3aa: CATSSHLRQTDNYGYTF
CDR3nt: TGTGCCACCAGCAGTCACCTTAGACAGACTGATAACTATGGCTACACCTTC

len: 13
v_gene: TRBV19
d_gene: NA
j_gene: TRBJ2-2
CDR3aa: CASLSWNTGELFF
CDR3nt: TGTGCCAGCCTTAGCTGGAACACCGGGGAGCTGTTTTTT

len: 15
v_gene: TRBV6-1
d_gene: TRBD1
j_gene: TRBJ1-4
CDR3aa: CASTEAGGAGEKLFF
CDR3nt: TGTGCCAGCACCGAAGCAGGGGGCGCGGGTGAAAAACTGTTTTTT

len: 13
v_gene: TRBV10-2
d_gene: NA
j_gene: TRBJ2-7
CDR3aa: CASSEAHTAEQYF
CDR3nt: TGCGCCAGCAGTGAGGCCCATACAGCCGAGCAGTACTTC

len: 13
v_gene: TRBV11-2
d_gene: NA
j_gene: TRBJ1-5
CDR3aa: CASSVQSNQPQHF
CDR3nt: TGTGCCAGCAGCGTACAGAGCAATCAGCCCCAGCATTTT

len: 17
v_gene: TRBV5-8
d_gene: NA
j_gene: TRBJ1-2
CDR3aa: CASSLGGVGRVTYGYTF
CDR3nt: TGTGCCAGCAGCTTGGGGGGGGTAGGCAGGGTTACCTATGGCTACACCTTC

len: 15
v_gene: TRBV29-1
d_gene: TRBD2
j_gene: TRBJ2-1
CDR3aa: CSGIGASGGLDEQFF
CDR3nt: TGCAGCGGTATAGGGGCTAGCGGGGGGCTCGATGAGCAGTTCTTC

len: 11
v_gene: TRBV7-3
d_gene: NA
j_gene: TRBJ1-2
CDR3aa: CASEIDYGYTF
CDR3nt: TGTGCCAGCGAGATTGACTATGGCTACACCTTC

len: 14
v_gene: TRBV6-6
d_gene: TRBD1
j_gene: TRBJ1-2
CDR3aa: CASDNYRGDYGYTF
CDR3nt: TGTGCCAGCGATAACTACAGGGGGGACTATGGCTACACCTTC

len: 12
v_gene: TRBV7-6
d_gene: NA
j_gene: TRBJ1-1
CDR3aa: CASSLVQGRAFF
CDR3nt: TGTGCCAGCAGCTTAGTACAGGGTCGAGCTTTCTTT

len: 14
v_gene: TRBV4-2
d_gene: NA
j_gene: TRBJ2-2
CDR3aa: CASSIGASAGELFF
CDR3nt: TGTGCCAGCAGCATTGGAGCTAGCGCCGGGGAGCTGTTTTTT

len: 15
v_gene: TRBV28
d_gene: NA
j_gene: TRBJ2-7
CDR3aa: CASSFGRTAIYEQYF
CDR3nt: TGTGCCAGCAGTTTTGGGCGGACAGCCATATACGAGCAGTACTTC

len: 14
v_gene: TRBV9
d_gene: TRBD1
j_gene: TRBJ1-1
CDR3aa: CASSVRGQNTEAFF
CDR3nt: TGTGCCAGCAGCGTCAGGGGGCAGAACACTGAAGCTTTCTTT

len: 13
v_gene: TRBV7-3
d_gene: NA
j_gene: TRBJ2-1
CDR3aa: CASSLSLGNEQFF
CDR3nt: TGTGCCAGCAGCTTAAGTCTCGGCAATGAGCAGTTCTTC

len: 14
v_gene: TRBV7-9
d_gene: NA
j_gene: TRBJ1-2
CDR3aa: CASSLAGFGYGYTF
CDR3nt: TGTGCCAGCAGCTTGGCGGGATTTGGGTATGGCTACACCTTC

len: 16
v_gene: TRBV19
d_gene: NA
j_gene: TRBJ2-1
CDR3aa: CASGRGGTGTYNEQFF
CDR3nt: TGTGCCAGTGGGAGGGGGGGGACAGGTACCTACAATGAGCAGTTCTTC

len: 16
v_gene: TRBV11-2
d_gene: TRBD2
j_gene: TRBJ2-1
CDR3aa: CASRNWGGSSYNEQFF
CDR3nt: TGTGCCAGCAGAAATTGGGGGGGAAGCTCCTACAATGAGCAGTTCTTC

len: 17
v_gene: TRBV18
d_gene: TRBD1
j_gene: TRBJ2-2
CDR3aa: CASSPLVLGQDTGELFF
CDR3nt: TGTGCCAGCTCACCACTAGTATTAGGACAGGACACCGGGGAGCTGTTTTTT

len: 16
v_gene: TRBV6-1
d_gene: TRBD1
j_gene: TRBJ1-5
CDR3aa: CASSGVGQGAGQPQHF
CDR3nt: TGTGCCAGCAGTGGGGTTGGACAGGGGGCAGGTCAGCCCCAGCATTTT

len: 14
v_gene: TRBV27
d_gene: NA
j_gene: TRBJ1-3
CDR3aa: CASGFGGPGNTIYF
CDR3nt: TGTGCCAGCGGTTTCGGGGGGCCTGGAAACACCATATATTTT

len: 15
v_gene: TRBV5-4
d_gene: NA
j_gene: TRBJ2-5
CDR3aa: CASTREGGDQETQYF
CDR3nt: TGTGCCAGCACCCGCGAGGGGGGGGACCAAGAGACCCAGTACTTC

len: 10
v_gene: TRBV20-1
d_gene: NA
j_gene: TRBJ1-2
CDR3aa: CSGVNYGYTF
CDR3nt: TGCAGTGGAGTTAACTATGGCTACACCTTC

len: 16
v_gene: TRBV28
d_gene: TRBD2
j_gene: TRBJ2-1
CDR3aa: CASSLGRTHSYNEQFF
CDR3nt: TGTGCCAGCAGCCTCGGGAGGACGCACTCCTACAATGAGCAGTTCTTC

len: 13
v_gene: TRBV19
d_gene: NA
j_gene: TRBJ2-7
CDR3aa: CASREGLRGEQYF
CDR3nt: TGTGCCAGTAGGGAGGGGTTGCGAGGCGAGCAGTACTTC

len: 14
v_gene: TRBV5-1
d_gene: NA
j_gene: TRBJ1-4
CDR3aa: CASSLTGLGEKLFF
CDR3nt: TGCGCCAGCAGCTTAACAGGGTTAGGTGAAAAACTGTTTTTT

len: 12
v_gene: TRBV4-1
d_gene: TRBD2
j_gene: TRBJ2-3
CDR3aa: CASSQPRGGVDF
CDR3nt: TGCGCCAGCAGCCAGCCCCGGGGGGGTGTGGATTTT

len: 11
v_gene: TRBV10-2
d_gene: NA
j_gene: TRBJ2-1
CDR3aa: CASRQIHEQFF
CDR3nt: TGCGCCAGCAGGCAGATTCATGAGCAGTTCTTC

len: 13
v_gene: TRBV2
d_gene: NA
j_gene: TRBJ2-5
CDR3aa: CASSEGTVETQYF
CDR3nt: TGTGCCAGCAGTGAAGGGACAGTTGAGACCCAGTACTTC